This passage covers 3 T cell receptor beta chains from one sample sequenced in a study of OX40 agonist ivuxolimab in advanced cancers. Profiling relied on immunoSEQ multiplex PCR, and the TCRdb table lists in-frame clones only, not all of them. This table has roughly 89,000 clones, around 83% appearing once. The specimen comprised CD4+ or CD8+ T cells sorted from blood, sampled in a trial of the OX40 agonist ivuxolimab. The receptor source for this set is an adult with an advanced solid tumor such as melanoma, head and neck, liver or kidney cancer.

This chain uses TRBV7-9 with TRBJ1-1; 8 bases line up with TRBD1. J was trimmed by 5 bases and V by 0 bases; bases with no gene match: 2. Looked up from germline, CDR1 is SEHNR and CDR2 is FQNEAQ (reference sequence). The CDR3 covers 14 residues. The CDR3, as DNA: TGTGCCAGCAGCTTAGCACAGGGGGGAACTGAAGCTTTCTTT. It is translated as CASSLAQGGTEAFF.

The rearrangement uses TRBV30 and TRBJ1-2; TRBD1 matches 8 bases. CDR3 size: 15 residues. J lost 4 bases, V lost 2 bases, and 9 bases had no gene match. CDR1 GTSNPN and CDR2 SVGIG come from the germline V gene (reference sequence). CDR3: CAWSIGQGLVYGYTF. For the CDR3, the DNA is TGTGCCTGGAGTATCGGACAGGGACTCGTCTATGGCTACACCTTC.

V usage is TRBV27 and J usage is TRBJ1-5; D is undetermined. This CDR3 comprises 15 residues. V was shortened by 6 bases and J by 0 bases, with 12 bases between the two germline ends. The germline CDR1 and CDR2 sequences are MNHEY and SMNVEV (reference sequence). CDR3 protein: CASSRDGYSNQPQHF. CDR3 coding DNA: TGTGCCAGCAGCCGAGACGGATATAGCAATCAGCCCCAGCATTTT.